The 16 T cell receptor beta chains below all came from one sample that was sequenced in a study of cytomegalovirus exposure and HLA in healthy donors. PCR was performed using 60 Vbeta and 13 Jbeta primers. This table comes from immunoSEQ multiplex PCR, and its TCRdb copy is limited to in-frame clones, with some not included. The sample contains tens of thousands of clones, 80% of which appear only once. Input material: PBMCs. The receptor set was obtained from a woman aged 45-65 years in good health and CMV-seropositive.

V and J are TRBV10-2 and TRBJ1-5, with a tentative D call TRBD1 (6 bases). Trimming cost V 4 bases and J 7 bases, with 14 bases left between them. The CDR3 extends over 14 amino acids. The germline V gene has CDR1 WSHSY and CDR2 SAAADI. The CDR3: CASSVGAGGQPQHF. In nucleotides, the CDR3 is TGCGCCAGCAGTGTGGGGGCAGGCGGACAGCCCCAGCATTTT.

J is TRBJ2-2 and V is TRBV2; D possibly corresponds to TRBD1 (5 bases). V lost 7 bases and J lost 5, with 11 bases in between. Germline CDR1 is SNHLY and CDR2 is FYNNEI. The CDR3 covers 13 residues. The CDR3 DNA sequence: TGTGCCAGCATCCACAGGACGACCGGGGAGCTGTTTTTT. It codes for CASIHRTTGELFF.

This clone came up a few times. The rearrangement joins TRBV5-6 to TRBJ2-7; 9 nucleotides agree with TRBD1. The CDR3 is made up of 13 amino acids. Germline-derived CDR1 and CDR2 are SGHDT and YYEEEE. Trimming cost V 5 bases and J 3 bases; bases outside gene matches: 3. CDR3 residues: CASSMTGGYEQYF. CDR3 DNA: TGTGCCAGCAGTATGACAGGGGGCTACGAGCAGTACTTC.

This clone was observed a single time. The genes are TRBV7-9 and TRBJ1-5, with a possible D match to TRBD1 (5 bases). Germline V gene data show CDR1 as SEHNR and CDR2 as FQNEAQ (reference sequence). The CDR3 totals 15 residues. Trimming stripped 5 bases from V and 7 bases from J, with 18 bases between. The chain's CDR3 is CASSNGVGVKQPQHF. CDR3 sequence (DNA): TGTGCCAGCAGCAATGGGGTAGGGGTCAAACAGCCCCAGCATTTT.

The rearrangement links TRBV27 to TRBJ1-2, with TRBD1 identical over 11 bases. The CDR3 has 15 amino acids. Trimming took 5 bases from V and 8 from J; bases not matched to a gene: 10. Germline V gene lookup returns CDR1 MNHEY and CDR2 SMNVEV (reference sequence). The CDR3 sequence: CASSLIGQGAAGYTF. The CDR3 nucleotides are TGTGCCAGCAGTCTAATAGGACAGGGGGCCGCCGGCTACACCTTC.

The chain employs TRBV5-1 and TRBJ2-1, with 9 bases matching TRBD2. The germline V gene encodes CDR1 SGHRS and CDR2 YFSETQ. The CDR3 has 15 amino acids. The V and J ends lost 0 bases and 4 bases, in that order; junction bases with no gene match: 2. The DNA of the CDR3 is TGCGCCAGCAGCTTGGTGACTAGCGGTTACAATGAGCAGTTCTTC. This encodes CASSLVTSGYNEQFF.

The chain's CDR3 is CASSFGTVATNEKLFF. The CDR3 nucleotides are TGCGCCAGCAGCTTTGGGACAGTTGCAACTAATGAAAAACTGTTTTTT. The V and J genes are TRBV5-1 and TRBJ1-4, with 7 bases matching TRBD1. In germline, CDR1 is SGHRS, CDR2 YFSETQ. V lost 2 bases, J lost 0 bases, and 4 bases stayed unmatched. The CDR3 sequence is 16 residues long.

The J gene is TRBJ2-2, the V gene TRBV5-1, with TRBD2 matching 12 bases. The CDR3 has 18 residues. Germline lookup yields CDR1 SGHRS and CDR2 YFSETQ. The V and J ends lost 2 bases and 4 bases, in that order; junction bases with no gene match: 9. The CDR3 sequence is CASSFLTSGSLVTGELFF. In nucleotides, the CDR3 is TGCGCCAGCAGCTTTCTGACTAGCGGGAGCCTAGTCACCGGGGAGCTGTTTTTT.

J is TRBJ1-5 and V is TRBV7-2; possibly TRBD1 for D (5 bases). The CDR3 has 15 residues. Trimming removed 2 bases at V and 7 bases at J, with 15 bases between. CDR1 and CDR2 (germline): SGHTA, FQGNSA. The CDR3: CASSLRRGEEQPQHF. The CDR3 bases are TGTGCCAGCAGCTTACGGAGAGGGGAGGAACAGCCCCAGCATTTT.

Of note for this clone: Germline is not matched at one junction end, which may reflect a read error. V and J are TRBV7-7 and TRBJ2-2, with 10 positions matching TRBD2. In germline, CDR1 is SSHAT, CDR2 FNYEAQ (reference sequence). The CDR3 covers 19 residues. The DNA of the CDR3 is TGTGCTAGCAGCTTATCCCCTTGGTCTAGCGGGGGAGGCACCGGGGAGCTGTTTTTT. This codes for CASSLSPWSSGGGTGELFF.

This rearrangement joins TRBV6-6 to TRBJ1-1, with TRBD1 as a possible D gene (5 bases). CDR1 and CDR2 (germline): MNHNY, SVGAGI (reference sequence). The ends were cut back, 1 base at V and 0 bases at J, with 9 bases in the middle. The CDR3 spans 15 residues. The CDR3 protein is CASSYFGGMNTEAFF. Here the CDR3 DNA reads TGTGCCAGCAGTTACTTCGGGGGGATGAACACTGAAGCTTTCTTT.

The count of this clone is one. The gene calls are TRBV6-1 and TRBJ1-5; D uncertain. Germline-derived CDR1 and CDR2 are MNHNS and SASEGT. V lost 6 bases and J 0 bases, leaving 6 bases between the germline ends. CDR3 length: 13 amino acids. The CDR3 sequence is CASRPGSNQPQHF. The CDR3 DNA follows: TGTGCCAGCAGGCCGGGTAGCAATCAGCCCCAGCATTTT.

The chain carries TRBV30 and TRBJ1-1; the match to TRBD1 covers 7 bases. Germline values: CDR1 GTSNPN, CDR2 SVGIG (reference sequence). The CDR3 extends over 11 amino acids. The ends lost 7 bases at V and 8 bases at J; junction bases unmatched: 7. CDR3 DNA sequence: TGTGCCTCGTTAGGGACAGTAGAAGCTTTCTTT. It encodes CASLGTVEAFF.

Remarks on this clone: The germline gene is not matched at one end of the junction; a read error may be the cause. This rearrangement joins TRBV6-5 to TRBJ1-3; 7 nucleotides align to TRBD1. The V gene's germline CDR1 is MNHEY and CDR2 SVGAGI. The CDR3 length is 13 residues. The CDR3 here is CASRGTDGDTIYF. CDR3 DNA sequence: TGTGCCAGCAGGGGGACAGATGGAGACACCATATATTTT.

In nucleotides, the CDR3 is TGTGCCAGCAGCCTGGACAGAGCCTACGAGCAGTACGTC. Its translation: CASSLDRAYEQYV. The chain joins TRBV11-1 to TRBJ2-7; a weak D match, TRBD1 (6 bases). Germline assignment: CDR1 SGHAT and CDR2 FQDESV (reference sequence). The CDR3 is made up of 13 amino acids. V was pared by 5 bases and J by 2 bases, with 10 bases between.

V is TRBV5-4 and J is TRBJ1-1, with D hard to call. Trimming took 0 bases from V and 0 from J, leaving 3 bases between them. There are 13 residues in the CDR3. The germline V gene has CDR1 SGHNT and CDR2 YYREEE (reference sequence). The CDR3 DNA reads as TGTGCCAGCAGCTTGGCAGTGAACACTGAAGCTTTCTTT. Translation gives CASSLAVNTEAFF.